This T cell receptor beta chain is drawn from a study of Ad26.COV2.S vaccination and SARS-CoV-2 variants. Per the germline V gene, CDR1 is SNHLY and CDR2 is FYNNEI. The length of the CDR3 is 14 residues. V shed 8 bases and J 5 bases; nucleotides not matched to a gene: 8. The treatment here: around 19 received Ad26.COV2.S at low or high dose, single or two shots; 5 received placebo; per-sample allocation not given. At day 63 after the first vaccine or placebo injection, samples were drawn. Profiling relied on immunoSEQ multiplex PCR, and the TCRdb table lists in-frame clones only, not all of them. The sample consists of 410,000 or so clones, over 80% of them appearing once.

The sequence came from a person aged 18-65 years who received the Ad26.COV2.S COVID-19 vaccine or a placebo. This chain joins TRBV2 and TRBJ2-3, with TRBD2 matching over 9 bases. Sequencing used peripheral blood, obtained in a trial of Ad26.COV2.S vaccine versus placebo. For the CDR3, the DNA is TGTGCCAGCGTGGAGTTAGCGGGGGAAGATACGCAGTATTTT. As protein: CASVELAGEDTQYF.